This T cell receptor beta chain was recorded in a study of pediatric ulcerative colitis. Rectal tissue came from one to two pinch biopsies taken at colonoscopy. The diagnostic colonoscopy in ulcerative colitis patients preceded any immunosuppressive treatment. Germline V CDR1 and CDR2: MNHEY, SMNVEV (reference sequence). The V and J ends lost 4 bases and 4 bases respectively, with 7 bases between them. CDR3 length: 12 residues. Findings and caveats of the study: Clonal expansions reduced rectal repertoire diversity in acute severe colitis. A couple of rectal CDR3 clonotypes occurred in all ulcerative colitis patients.

On this clone: Its matching antigen is unknown.

Up to 500,000 reads were sequenced per sample. Sequencing used immunoSEQ multiplex PCR; TCRdb keeps in-frame clones, though not all of them. The sample lists around 20,000 clones, roughly four fifths occurring once. Input material: gut tissue. The V and J genes are TRBV27 and TRBJ1-2; D gene ambiguous. This TCR derives from a boy aged 10-17 years with moderate ulcerative colitis. The CDR3 region is CASSSNLYGYTF. The DNA of the CDR3 is TGTGCCAGCAGTTCGAACCTCTATGGCTACACCTTC.